Sequencing of this T cell receptor beta chain was carried out in a study of cytomegalovirus exposure and HLA in healthy donors (dated by TCRdb to the late 2010s). About the investigation overall: According to an earlier analysis of a few hundred of the donors, roughly 180 million T cells yielded over 90 million unique TCR beta sequences and roughly 280 Gb of sequence data. An early release that covered roughly 600 HLA-typed donors contained around 330 gigabases of sequencing data and tens of millions of unique TCR sequences. The genetic ancestry cluster associated with self-reported Caucasian donors included over 65% of the roughly 400 genotyped donors. The study was designed to test whether signatures of past pathogen exposure could be identified by cataloging public T cell receptors. Using immunosequencing, the study profiled T cell repertoires from 500 to 800 subjects and related those repertoires to cytomegalovirus serostatus. In addition to the first cohort of about 650 subjects, a separate validation cohort of 120 different subjects was used. To predict cytomegalovirus infection status, the study brought together high-throughput TCR immunosequencing, statistical association of individual TCRs with disease status, and machine learning. A later analysis re-analyzed previously published TCR beta repertoires from about 730 donors and added high-resolution HLA genotyping to study TCR occurrence patterns. The later analysis used no new phenotypic data to find candidate immune exposures, relying instead on TCR beta sequences and their occurrence across donors. In an earlier analysis of roughly 540 of the donors, high-throughput TCR beta sequencing was used to judge whether each TCR beta V gene segment behaved as functional or pseudogenic. Donor age, sex, ethnicity and CMV serostatus were compiled alongside the repertoire data. A later genetic analysis took genome-wide SNP genotypes for about 65% of the roughly 670 donors and used that subset as a discovery cohort. Every discovery cohort repertoire had been produced on one sequencing platform. Both class I and class II loci were covered by HLA typing, at four-digit resolution. The number of donors typed differed by locus, with about 629-640 for A, B, C, DRB1 and DQB1, roughly 550 for DQA1, about 610 for DPA1, and around 450 for DPB1. Roughly 5 DR-DQ haplotypes were treated as single units for association and clustering because of strong linkage in the cohort. On average, roughly 200,000 unique TCR beta nucleotide sequences were sequenced per donor among a few hundred genotyped donors of the cohort, with 15% to 20% of those sequences being non-productive.

As regards this clone: The antigen it recognizes is unknown. No much larger clone is present one base from it, and per-base qualities are unavailable.

Libraries were built with the immunoSEQ multiplex PCR assay. For the multiplex PCR, a mixture combining 60 forward primers for TCR Vbeta segments and 13 reverse primers for TCR Jbeta segments was used. Amplification of the CDR3 region of rearranged TCR beta genes was performed with a multiplex PCR assay on genomic DNA. Amplified TCR beta libraries were sequenced as 87-base-pair reads on the Illumina HiSeq System. Regarding the original processing steps: In a later analysis, some 80 million unique TCR beta chains were counted across the roughly 610 repertoires, and roughly 11 million of these chains were shared by at least two donors. To remove PCR and sequencing errors, raw reads were error-corrected and collapsed into unique sequences using a nearest-neighbor algorithm that merged closely related sequences. To assign V, D and J gene segments, CDR3 sequences were aligned to IMGT reference sequences. For a sequence to be retained, a match of at least six nucleotides was required to both a V gene segment and a J gene segment. A rearrangement counted as productive if the CDR3 had no stop codons and remained in frame with V and J, and every other rearrangement counted as non-productive. CDR3 was defined according to IMGT convention as the region running from the second conserved V-encoded cysteine to the conserved J-encoded phenylalanine. Sequences without an unambiguous match to a single V gene segment were excluded from the earlier analysis of 500 to 700 of the donors. In an earlier analysis of 587 of the donors, a V segment was called functional when productive rearrangements were above 56.7%, and segregating when the standard deviation between donors exceeded 5%. A statistical classification framework was developed to diagnose cytomegalovirus status using the catalog of TCR beta chain sequences. In a later analysis, V and J genes were assigned by comparing TCR nucleotide sequences against IMGT/GENE-DB human TR gene sequences. In a later analysis, CDR3 sequences and most-parsimonious VDJ recombination scenarios were assigned using the TCRdist pipeline. In a later analysis, every TCR beta chain was defined by the combination of its CDR3 amino acid sequence and its V-gene family, and reads without a unique V-gene family were dropped. As a way to deal with suspected cross-contamination and a sequencing artifact, a later analysis dropped hundreds of nucleotide sequences that were highly shared and had low generation probability. For each public chain, a later analysis derived a clonal expansion index from normalized ranks of inferred template counts within each repertoire. In a later analysis, generation probabilities were computed using a VDJ recombination model fitted to out-of-frame rearrangements, and the results were checked against IGoR. In a later analysis, TCR-TCR, TCR-HLA and TCR-CMV co-occurrence was scored with hypergeometric tests, and a repertoire-size bias correction was applied to TCR pairs. A later analysis estimated false discovery rates by permuting HLA or CMV assignments 20 times. In a later analysis, co-occurring TCRs were grouped with DBSCAN, and TCRdist sequence similarity was added when clustering was performed within HLA-allele-positive subsets. Repertoires with fewer than 30,000 or more than 120,000 public chains, plus five repertoires with anomalous nucleotide sharing, were excluded from co-occurrence clustering. TCRdb retrieved this table from immuneACCESS and kept in-frame rearrangements only. Not all clones are present; in checked studies, unresolved V genes account for under half, and no reason is known for the remainder. V and J calls and clone size come straight from that table; D and trimming were deduced from the DNA. Counted in this sample were fewer than 250,000 clones; roughly 80% of them appeared once. The ten largest account for about 3% of the sample.

In total, just over 650 healthy bone marrow donors made up the cohort. At the time of sampling, every cohort member was nominally healthy, though immune exposures that went unrecorded were likely present. The donor tested CMV seropositive and was one of the 289 seropositive cohort members. A peripheral blood sample was collected from each donor, and TCR beta sequencing was performed on peripheral blood mononuclear cells. The Qiagen DNeasy Blood Extraction Kit was used to extract genomic DNA from the blood cell samples. What the work shows at the level of the full study, not this receptor alone: Specific HLA alleles were associated with 15,000 to 20,000 TCR beta sequences at a false discovery rate of 0.05 in a later analysis. In an earlier analysis of 450 to 750 of the donors, most TCR beta V segments appeared in productive rearrangements about 87% or about 30% of the time, broadly matching IMGT annotations. Roughly uniform sequencing depth across donors was assumed in presence/absence analyses, although this assumption may not hold. When HLA alleles, especially DR and DQ, strongly co-occurred, TCR associations were difficult to assign to individual alleles. According to a later analysis, parvovirus B19, influenza, CMV and Epstein-Barr virus appeared linked to several top co-occurrence clusters. Immune exposure information for the cohort was limited to CMV serostatus. Most TCR sequences were seen in very few donors, while some public TCRs were found in many individuals. A further reported finding was that TCR beta sequences accurately predicted the HLA-A and HLA-B alleles for most subjects in the first cohort. In vitro tests confirmed that a few of the cytomegalovirus-associated TCR beta chains recognize cytomegalovirus antigens. Compared with equally common non-associated chains, HLA-associated TCR beta chains in a later analysis were more clonally expanded and had lower generation probabilities. Cytomegalovirus status was reported to be diagnosed by the classifier with high specificity and sensitivity in both the original and validation cohorts. Linkage disequilibrium might explain the correlated functional status among segregating V segments, but an unknown experimental factor could not be ruled out. According to a later genetic analysis, donors in an Asian-associated ancestry cluster had fewer N-insertions in productive TCRs than the roughly 660-donor mean. Because HLA typing was unavailable for some donors at each locus, only the typed subset was used in association tests. A cluster of highly shared sequence variants was judged likely to be a technical artifact of the sequencing pipeline. It was suggested by the authors that the approach could potentially be generalized to other disease states and immunological phenotypes. The earlier analysis of approximately 540 of the donors excluded approximately 15 rarely observed V segments, including chromosome 9 orphons, because counts were too low. The 87-base-pair reads could not distinguish some IMGT-functional V segments, including TRBV6-2 and TRBV6-3, so those segments were excluded. A later analysis found that TCR association rates varied across HLA loci, with DRB1 alleles showing the most associated TCRs and HLA-C alleles the fewest. A later genetic analysis associated a missense DCLRE1C variant with V-gene and J-gene trimming of TCR beta chains, and an independent cohort replicated the association. Most CMV-associated TCR beta chains appeared to be HLA-restricted in a later analysis, and the HLA associations seemed to be driven largely by CMV exposure. The study gave a list of 150 to 200 TCR beta chains associated with cytomegalovirus. Only TCR beta chains were sequenced in this cohort, and the absence of alpha or paired-chain data limited detectable features.

Including the terminal cysteine and phenylalanine, the CDR3 comprises 14 residues. Only the CDR3 DNA stays, 42 bases, in frame from base 1. At the junction V is shortened by 0 bases and J by 4 bases, with 12 bases in between. CDR1 and CDR2, looked up from the germline V gene (reference sequence), are GTSNPN and SVGIG. The TCR originated in a man in his forties or fifties in good health and CMV-seropositive. This chain joins TRBV30 to TRBJ1-1; TRBD1 is perhaps the D gene, given 5 matching bases. Sequenced input: PBMCs. The CDR3 protein: CAWSVSGDSTEAFF. The DNA is as follows: TGTGCCTGGAGTGTATCGGGGGATAGCACTGAAGCTTTCTTT.